What follows are 17 T cell receptor beta chains derived from one specimen sequenced in a study of blood T cells in healthy people across ages. Through a sample-barcoded 5' primer and a J-beta primer mix, a second PCR was run for roughly 6 to 12 cycles. TCRdb recomputed calls from the 5' RACE reads with MiXCR, one row per CDR3 protein. The sample has just over 800,000 distinct CDR3 sequences; around two thirds are singletons. What was sequenced was blood. Source of these receptors: a man aged 25-45 years in good health.

This clonotype appeared a few times. This rearrangement joins TRBV29-1 to TRBJ2-1; 11 bases align to TRBD2. After removal of 0 bases from V and 11 bases from J, the junction contained 6 bases not matched to a gene. The CDR3 is 14 residues long. CDR1 is SQVTM, CDR2 ANQGSEA, per germline. The CDR3 sequence is CSVEETSGGHKQFF. DNA for the CDR3: TGCAGCGTTGAAGAAACTAGCGGGGGCCATAAGCAGTTCTTC.

This clonotype was seen more than once but under ten times. V and J are TRBV9 and TRBJ2-1; 7 bases match TRBD1. With 3 bases clipped from V and 8 bases from J, the junction kept 8 bases outside the gene matches. This CDR3 has 14 residues. CDR1 is SGDLS and CDR2 is YYNGEE in the germline V gene. DNA of the CDR3: TGTGCCAGCAGCGAGGCAGGGGGAGTATATGAGCAGTTCTTC. It yields the protein CASSEAGGVYEQFF.

The chain joins TRBV6-2 or TRBV6-3 to TRBJ2-4; TRBD1 is a possible D gene (5 bases). Matching the DNA end better, TRBJ2-7 makes the J call doubtful. Germline V lookup: CDR1 MNHEY, CDR2 SVGEGT. The CDR3 totals 12 residues. The CDR3 bases are TGTGCCAGCAGTAAGGGCAGGGACGAGCAGTACTTC. Its protein is CASSKGRDEQYF.

The chain joins TRBV7-8 to TRBJ2-2, with 7 bases aligning to TRBD1. Per germline, CDR1 SGHVS and CDR2 FQNEAQ. This CDR3 comprises 17 residues. Trimming cost V 0 bases and J 1 base; bases outside gene matches: 5. CDR3 in amino acids: CASSLAWDRVNTGELFF. The CDR3 DNA follows: TGTGCCAGCAGCTTAGCCTGGGACAGAGTGAACACCGGGGAGCTGTTTTTT.

In DNA, the CDR3 is TGCAGTGCTAGGGAACAGGCTGCATACCACTATGGCTACACCTTC. Protein sequence: CSAREQAAYHYGYTF. This chain connects TRBV20-1 to TRBJ1-2; D is perhaps TRBD1 (5 bases). Germline V gene sequence: CDR1 DFQATT, CDR2 SNEGSKA (reference sequence). Trimming took off 3 bases at V and 3 bases at J, with 17 bases between the two ends. CDR3 size: 15 residues.

The J gene is TRBJ1-5, the V gene TRBV6-6; no firm D call. CDR1 and CDR2 from the germline V gene are MNHNY and SVGAGI (reference sequence). Trimming took 0 bases from V and 4 from J, leaving 7 bases between them. The CDR3 contains 14 residues. The DNA for the CDR3 is TGTGCCAGCAGTTACTCCGGGAGGAATCAGCCCCAGCATTTT. Translating it yields CASSYSGRNQPQHF.

A few counts support this clonotype. This chain links TRBV6-6 with TRBJ2-7, with TRBD2 as a possible D gene (5 bases). Germline assignment: CDR1 MNHNY and CDR2 SVGAGI (reference sequence). The CDR3 spans 14 residues. Deletions cut 4 bases from V and 4 bases from J, with 14 bases between. The DNA of the CDR3 is TGTGCCAGCAGTTCGACGACAAGGGAGTACGAGCAGTACTTC. It codes for CASSSTTREYEQYF.

The chain combines TRBV6-2 or TRBV6-3 with TRBJ2-4, with D perhaps given as TRBD1 or TRBD2 (6 bases each). The CDR3 extends over 14 amino acids. V lost 5 bases, J lost 13 bases, and 21 bases lay in between. The germline V gene has CDR1 MNHEY and CDR2 SVGEGT. CDR3 bases: TGTGCCAGCAGTCCCCATGGGGGGCTCCGAGAGCAGTACTTC. Translated: CASSPHGGLREQYF.

The J gene is TRBJ2-3, the V gene TRBV4-3; no reliable D call. CDR3 length equals 17 residues. Germline assignment: CDR1 LGHNA and CDR2 YSLEER. Trimming stripped 4 bases from V and 1 base from J, with 18 bases between. Here the CDR3 DNA reads TGCGCCAGCAGCCCAGACCCGGTACCTCTGGGCACAGATACGCAGTATTTT. This gives the protein CASSPDPVPLGTDTQYF.

The V call is TRBV7-7, the J call TRBJ2-5; a possible D gene is TRBD2 (7 bases). Germline-derived CDR1 and CDR2 are SSHAT and FNYEAQ (reference sequence). This CDR3 is built from 15 residues. Trimming took 2 bases from V and 5 from J, leaving 15 bases between them. CDR3 region: CASSLSGGSGETQYF. The DNA for the CDR3 is TGTGCCAGCAGCTTATCGGGGGGCTCGGGTGAGACCCAGTACTTC.

The V call is TRBV5-1, the J call TRBJ2-1; D gene unclear. Germline V gene data show CDR1 as SGHRS and CDR2 as YFSETQ. The CDR3 is 14 residues long. V lost 3 bases to trimming and J lost 6 bases, with 13 bases between them. CDR3 DNA sequence: TGCGCCAGCAGCTCGGGCGTGGCAGGCAATGAGCAGTTCTTC. It is translated as CASSSGVAGNEQFF.

This chain links TRBV7-2 with TRBJ2-7, with D perhaps matching TRBD1 (5 bases). Trimming took 4 bases from V and 6 from J, leaving 16 bases between them. Looked up from germline, CDR1 is SGHTA and CDR2 is FQGNSA. The CDR3 consists of 14 residues. The CDR3 reads CASSWGSQSGEQYF. The CDR3 nucleotides read TGTGCCAGCAGCTGGGGCTCCCAATCAGGCGAGCAGTACTTC.

This clonotype is a singleton in its sample. The chain joins TRBV2 to TRBJ2-3; D is perhaps TRBD1 or TRBD2 (5 bases each). V gave up 6 bases and J gave up 5 bases, with 18 bases separating them. The V gene's germline CDR1 is SNHLY and CDR2 FYNNEI. The length of the CDR3 is 15 residues. CDR3 in amino acids: CASRARASRGDTQYF. CDR3 nucleotide sequence: TGTGCCAGCAGGGCCAGGGCTTCCCGGGGAGATACGCAGTATTTT.

The rearrangement links TRBV28 to TRBJ2-3; 12 bases line up with TRBD2. V trimming: 2 bases; J trimming: 1 base; junction bases outside the gene matches: 4. The CDR3 runs 17 residues. Per the germline V gene, CDR1 is MDHEN and CDR2 is SYDVKM. CDR3 in DNA: TGTGCCAGCAGTTTAGAGAGACTAGCGGGGGGCACAGATACGCAGTATTTT. Its protein is CASSLERLAGGTDTQYF.

This clonotype was counted a single time. The CDR3 sequence is CASSLPGIPYEQYF. The CDR3 DNA follows: TGTGCCAGCAGTTTACCAGGGATCCCCTACGAGCAGTACTTC. The chain employs TRBV28 and TRBJ2-7, with a weak D call TRBD1 (5 bases). Germline-derived CDR1 and CDR2 are MDHEN and SYDVKM. V lost 2 bases, J lost 2 bases, and 10 bases lay in between. The CDR3 extends over 14 amino acids. The full variable domain, in which reference TRBV28 and TRBJ2-7 provide the parts outside the CDR3, is DVKVTQSSRYLVKRTGEKVFLECVQDMDHENMFWYRQDPGLGLRLIYFSYDVKMKEKGDIPEGYSVSREKKERFSLILESASTNQTSMYLCASSLPGIPYEQYFGPGTRLTVT.

This clonotype was recorded a few times. The V gene is TRBV10-3, the J gene TRBJ2-3; 12 bases agree with TRBD2. V lost 9 bases to trimming and J lost 1 base; unmatched junction nucleotides: 2. Germline-derived CDR1 and CDR2 are ENHRY and SYGVKD. CDR3 length: 14 amino acids. CDR3 bases: TGTGCCATAAGACTAGCGGGGGGCACAGATACGCAGTATTTT. It is translated as CAIRLAGGTDTQYF.

The chain is built from TRBV7-8 and TRBJ2-1, with TRBD1 matching over 7 bases. The trim removed 5 bases at V and 2 bases at J, leaving 9 bases unmatched. This CDR3 region has 16 residues. Germline V gene sequence: CDR1 SGHVS, CDR2 FQNEAQ. The CDR3 is CASSASRQGTYNEQFF. DNA for the CDR3: TGTGCCAGCAGCGCCAGCAGACAGGGAACCTACAATGAGCAGTTCTTC.